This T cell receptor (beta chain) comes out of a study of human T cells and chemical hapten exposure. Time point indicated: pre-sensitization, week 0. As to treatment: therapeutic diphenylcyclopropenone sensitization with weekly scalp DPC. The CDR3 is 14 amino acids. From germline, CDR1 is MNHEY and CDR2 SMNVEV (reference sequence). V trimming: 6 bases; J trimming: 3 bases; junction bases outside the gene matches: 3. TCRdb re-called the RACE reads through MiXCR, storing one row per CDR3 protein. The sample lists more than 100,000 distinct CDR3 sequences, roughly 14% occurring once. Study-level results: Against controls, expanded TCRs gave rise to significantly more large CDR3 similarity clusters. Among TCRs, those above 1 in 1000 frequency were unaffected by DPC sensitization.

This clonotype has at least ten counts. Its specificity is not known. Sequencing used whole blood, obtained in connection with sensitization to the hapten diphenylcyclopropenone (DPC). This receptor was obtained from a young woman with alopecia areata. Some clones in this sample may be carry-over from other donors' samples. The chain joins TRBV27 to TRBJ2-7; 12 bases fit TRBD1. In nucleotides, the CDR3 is TGTGCCAGCAGGGGGACAGGGGGCTTCTACGAGCAGTACTTC. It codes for CASRGTGGFYEQYF.